This record looks at one TCR beta chain sequence and its context. The antigen remains unidentified. J gave up 4 bases and V 4 bases, and 8 bases lay outside the gene matches. CDR1 DFQATT and CDR2 SNEGSKA come from the germline V gene (reference sequence). This CDR3 has 14 residues. The source of the sample is a study of CD8 T cells in Susac syndrome. Study-wide findings and caveats: The study acknowledged a relatively small number of individuals in its TCR sequencing and HLA analysis.

Healthy donors, matched for age and sex, constituted the control group. Purification of the CD8+ and CD4+ T cells relied on negative isolation, and TEMRA cells underwent FACS enrichment. Random-hexamer reverse transcription was applied to about 0.5 to 1 ug RNA. The CDR3 of TCR beta was amplified by immunoSEQ multiplex PCR across 54 Vbeta and 13 Jbeta. TCRdb reprocessed the immunoSEQ multiplex PCR reads via MiXCR and lists one record per CDR3 protein. The table shows approximately 150,000 distinct CDR3 sequences, with approximately 93% occurring only once. This chain connects TRBV20-1 to TRBJ1-2; the match to TRBD1 covers 8 bases. Specimen: CD4+ T cells from PBMCs. This clonotype was sampled from a human donor in good health. The CDR3: CSATPPGGTYGYTF. For the CDR3, the DNA is TGCAGTGCTACCCCCCCAGGGGGCACCTATGGCTACACCTTC.